Listed here are 32 T cell receptor beta chains from one sample, sequenced in a study of chemoradiotherapy in HPV16-positive cancers. Using immunoSEQ multiplex PCR, the repertoire was profiled, and TCRdb retains in-frame clones only, with some absent. The top ten clones hold approximately 3% of a sample with about 24,000 clones, roughly 95% of them seen once. Sample collection was performed from a patient who underwent chemoradiotherapy. These receptors all stem from a human donor with HPV-associated anogenital cancer.

The V gene is TRBV11-2, the J gene TRBJ2-2; no firm D call. V shed 5 bases and J shed 6 bases, with 10 bases lying between them. Per the germline V gene, CDR1 is SGHAT and CDR2 is FQNNGV. The CDR3 is made up of 13 amino acids. CDR3 loop: CASSHSGPGELFF. The CDR3 coding sequence is TGTGCCAGCAGCCATTCTGGGCCCGGGGAGCTGTTTTTT.

The chain employs TRBV5-6 and TRBJ1-1; D might be TRBD1 (5 bases). V was trimmed by 3 bases and J by 1 base, leaving 16 bases between them. Germline CDR1 reads SGHDT; CDR2 reads YYEEEE. CDR3 length: 16 residues. CDR3 region: CASSWEGLRSNTEAFF. In nucleotides, the CDR3 is TGTGCCAGCAGCTGGGAGGGGTTAAGATCGAACACTGAAGCTTTCTTT.

V usage is TRBV6-5 and J usage is TRBJ1-4; no clear D. The V end was cut by 2 bases, the J end by 4 bases, with 11 bases between. The germline V gene has CDR1 MNHEY and CDR2 SVGAGI. The length of the CDR3 is 15 residues. The CDR3 region is CASSYRGGSNEKLFF. In DNA, the CDR3 is TGTGCCAGCAGTTACCGAGGAGGAAGTAATGAAAAACTGTTTTTT.

CDR3 DNA: TGTGCCAGTAGTATGGTGGTTAGGCGGGGCAAAGAGACCCAGTACTTC. Protein: CASSMVVRRGKETQYF. The V and J genes are TRBV19 and TRBJ2-5, with a possible D match to TRBD2 (6 bases). Germline V gives CDR1 LNHDA, CDR2 SQIVND (reference sequence). This CDR3 is 16 amino acids long. V was shortened by 3 bases and J by 3 bases, with 17 bases between the two germline ends.

The chain carries TRBV10-3 and TRBJ2-1; no reliable D call. This CDR3 region has 14 residues. Germline V gene data show CDR1 as ENHRY and CDR2 as SYGVKD. Trimming removed 2 bases from V and 0 bases from J, with 5 bases in between. The CDR3 DNA reads as TGTGCCATCAGTGAGCCCAACTCCTACAATGAGCAGTTCTTC. Protein sequence: CAISEPNSYNEQFF.

The CDR3 here is CASSLWGTYEQYF. The CDR3 DNA reads TGTGCCAGCAGCTTGTGGGGGACCTACGAGCAGTACTTC. The chain combines TRBV5-6 with TRBJ2-7, with D perhaps being TRBD1 or TRBD2 (5 bases each). Germline V gives CDR1 SGHDT, CDR2 YYEEEE. The V and J ends lost 1 base and 2 bases respectively, with 7 bases between them. This CDR3 contains 13 residues.

Written as DNA, the CDR3 is TGTGCCATCAGTGCCGGGACTAGCGGGGGGGCAGCTGGAGAGACCCAGTACTTC. Protein sequence: CAISAGTSGGAAGETQYF. V gene TRBV10-3 combines with J gene TRBJ2-5, with 16 bases matching TRBD2. V shed 4 bases, J shed 4 bases, and the junction held 9 bases outside the gene matches. The CDR3 spans 18 residues. Germline V gene sequence: CDR1 ENHRY, CDR2 SYGVKD.

The genes are TRBV27 and TRBJ2-2; no reliable D call. Germline CDR1 reads MNHEY; CDR2 reads SMNVEV (reference sequence). The CDR3 length is 14 residues. Trimming cost V 5 bases and J 3 bases, with 10 bases left between them. The CDR3 loop reads CASSDPIDTGELFF. The CDR3 DNA is TGTGCCAGCAGTGACCCGATCGACACCGGGGAGCTGTTTTTT.

V is TRBV5-4 and J is TRBJ2-1; 9 bases match TRBD1. The trim removed 4 bases at V and 7 bases at J, leaving 9 bases unmatched. There are 15 residues in the CDR3. Germline-derived CDR1 and CDR2 are SGHNT and YYREEE (reference sequence). Here the CDR3 reads CASSPEQGARNEQFF. DNA for the CDR3: TGTGCCAGCAGCCCCGAACAGGGGGCGCGTAATGAGCAGTTCTTC.

CDR3 DNA sequence: TGTGCCAGTAGCTTACAGGGGGCTTACGGGGATGAGCAGTTCTTC. Its protein product is CASSLQGAYGDEQFF. The chain is built from TRBV19 and TRBJ2-1; 9 positions match TRBD1. Germline CDR1 and CDR2: LNHDA and SQIVND (reference sequence). This CDR3 has 15 amino acids. With V trimmed by 6 bases and J by 8 bases, 11 bases remained unmatched.

V gene TRBV5-4 combines with J gene TRBJ2-3; D is possibly TRBD1 or TRBD2 (5 bases each). CDR3 length: 17 amino acids. Germline CDR1 is SGHNT and CDR2 is YYREEE (reference sequence). Trimming shortened V by 2 bases and J by 1 base, and 17 bases separated the two germline ends. The chain's CDR3 is CASSFPRQGRRTDTQYF. The CDR3 coding sequence is TGTGCCAGCAGCTTCCCTAGGCAGGGACGACGCACAGATACGCAGTATTTT.

The chain joins TRBV5-6 to TRBJ1-1; D perhaps matches TRBD1 (5 bases). Trimming took off 2 bases at V and 4 bases at J, with 15 bases between the two ends. Germline lookup yields CDR1 SGHDT and CDR2 YYEEEE. The CDR3 extends over 15 amino acids. CDR3 nucleotides: TGTGCCAGCAGCTTCCGTGGTGGGGGGAGCACTGAAGCTTTCTTT. It specifies CASSFRGGGSTEAFF.

The chain combines TRBV7-9 with TRBJ2-3; D is undetermined. This CDR3 contains 17 residues. Deletions cut 5 bases from V and 0 bases from J, with 18 bases between. The germline V gene encodes CDR1 SEHNR and CDR2 FQNEAQ (reference sequence). CDR3 nucleotide sequence: TGTGCCAGCAGCCCTACCGGAGATCAACCTAGCACAGATACGCAGTATTTT. Its translation: CASSPTGDQPSTDTQYF.

This clone was seen only once. This chain uses TRBV7-3 with TRBJ2-7, with D maybe TRBD1 (5 bases). The CDR3 runs 15 residues. From germline, CDR1 is SGHTA and CDR2 FQGTGA. V shed 1 base and J shed 6 bases, with 16 bases lying between them. CDR3 sequence (DNA): TGTGCCAGCAGCTTAAATGGTCTCCAGGGTTCCGAGCAGTACTTC. It encodes CASSLNGLQGSEQYF. Based on the CDR3 plus reference TRBV7-3 and TRBJ2-7, the full variable domain is GAGVSQTPSNKVTEKGKYVELRCDPISGHTALYWYRQSLGQGPEFLIYFQGTGAADDSGLPNDRFFAVRPEGSVSTLKIQRTERGDSAVYLCASSLNGLQGSEQYFGPGTRLTVT.

This rearrangement joins TRBV2 to TRBJ1-5; TRBD1 might be the D (6 bases). Trimming cost V 7 bases and J 7 bases, with 11 bases left between them. This CDR3 is built from 12 residues. CDR1 and CDR2 (germline): SNHLY, FYNNEI. CDR3 protein: CASKGEGQPQHF. CDR3 nucleotides: TGTGCCAGCAAGGGGGAAGGCCAGCCCCAGCATTTT.

This sequence joins TRBV20-1 and TRBJ1-2; D uncertain. The V and J ends lost 6 bases and 12 bases respectively, with 17 bases between them. Germline CDR1 DFQATT, CDR2 SNEGSKA (reference sequence). CDR3 length: 11 amino acids. The CDR3 here is CSAPGSAQDTF. CDR3 DNA sequence: TGCAGTGCCCCGGGGAGTGCCCAGGACACCTTC.

The rearrangement uses TRBV5-1 and TRBJ2-5; D may be TRBD2 (6 bases). The CDR3 consists of 15 residues. Per the germline V gene, CDR1 is SGHRS and CDR2 is YFSETQ. Trimming shortened V by 0 bases and J by 4 bases, and 13 bases separated the two germline ends. The DNA of the CDR3 is TGCGCCAGCAGCTTGGAGAGGGGAGGAGTAGAGACCCAGTACTTC. Its protein product is CASSLERGGVETQYF.

This clone has just one count. V and J are TRBV4-1 and TRBJ2-5; TRBD1 might be the D (7 bases). Germline V lookup: CDR1 MGHRA, CDR2 YSYEKL. V was shortened by 0 bases and J by 5 bases, with 13 bases between the two germline ends. The CDR3 extends over 15 amino acids. The chain's CDR3 is CASSQDGGGRETQYF. In DNA form, the CDR3 reads TGCGCCAGCAGCCAAGATGGAGGGGGCCGCGAGACCCAGTACTTC.

The chain links TRBV2 to TRBJ2-2, with 8 bases fitting TRBD2. The CDR3 contains 14 residues. Per the germline V gene, CDR1 is SNHLY and CDR2 is FYNNEI. The V gene end was trimmed by 6 bases and the J gene end by 3 bases; junction bases not matched to a gene: 3. The CDR3: CASRGLADTGELFF. The DNA for the CDR3 is TGTGCCAGCAGAGGACTAGCTGACACCGGGGAGCTGTTTTTT.

V usage is TRBV15 and J usage is TRBJ2-7, with 12 nucleotides matching TRBD1. The germline CDR1 and CDR2 sequences are LNHNV and YYDKDF (reference sequence). With 3 bases clipped from V and 6 bases from J, the junction kept 6 bases outside the gene matches. The CDR3 totals 15 residues. The CDR3 sequence: CATSRPGQGASEQYF. The CDR3, as DNA: TGTGCCACCAGCAGGCCGGGACAGGGGGCCTCCGAGCAGTACTTC.

J is TRBJ1-5 and V is TRBV28, with TRBD1 matching over 9 bases. Looked up from germline, CDR1 is MDHEN and CDR2 is SYDVKM. V lost 6 bases to trimming and J lost 5 bases; unmatched junction nucleotides: 5. The CDR3 length is 14 residues. The CDR3 DNA follows: TGTGCCAGCAGGCCGGGACAGGGCGATCAGCCCCAGCATTTT. This translates into CASRPGQGDQPQHF. Full variable domain (remainder filled in from reference TRBV28 and TRBJ1-5): DVKVTQSSRYLVKRTGEKVFLECVQDMDHENMFWYRQDPGLGLRLIYFSYDVKMKEKGDIPEGYSVSREKKERFSLILESASTNQTSMYLCASRPGQGDQPQHFGDGTRLSIL.

The chain joins TRBV7-3 to TRBJ2-3, with D tentatively TRBD2 (6 bases). V gave up 2 bases and J gave up 0 bases, with 12 bases separating them. The CDR3 spans 16 residues. From germline, CDR1 is SGHTA and CDR2 FQGTGA. CDR3 in DNA: TGTGCCAGCAGCTTACTAGCGCGTCCTAGCACAGATACGCAGTATTTT. Protein product: CASSLLARPSTDTQYF.

V and J are TRBV19 and TRBJ2-2, with 8 bases identical to TRBD1. The CDR3 is 16 residues long. V dropped 9 bases and J dropped 2; count of bases not matched to a gene: 11. CDR1 is LNHDA and CDR2 is SQIVND in the germline V gene (reference sequence). CDR3 loop: CASKTDRGSNTGELFF. The CDR3 DNA is TGTGCCAGCAAAACCGACAGGGGTTCAAACACCGGGGAGCTGTTTTTT.

The chain combines TRBV28 with TRBJ2-7, with D possibly matching TRBD2 (5 bases). This CDR3 has 15 residues. V was cut by 8 bases and J by 2 bases, with 19 bases left in between. Per the germline V gene, CDR1 is MDHEN and CDR2 is SYDVKM. In DNA, the CDR3 is TGTGCCAGCGGTAGGGAGAGGGTAAGGACCTACGAGCAGTACTTC. This sequence encodes CASGRERVRTYEQYF. The variable domain in full, with the rest retrieved from reference TRBV28 and TRBJ2-7, is DVKVTQSSRYLVKRTGEKVFLECVQDMDHENMFWYRQDPGLGLRLIYFSYDVKMKEKGDIPEGYSVSREKKERFSLILESASTNQTSMYLCASGRERVRTYEQYFGPGTRLTVT.

The gene calls are TRBV11-3 and TRBJ1-1; D is undetermined. The ends were cut back, 2 bases at V and 4 bases at J, with 8 bases in the middle. The CDR3 length is 13 residues. The V gene's germline CDR1 is SGHNT and CDR2 YENEEA. CDR3 sequence (DNA): TGTGCCAGCAGCTTACGGTGGGGCACTGAAGCTTTCTTT. It specifies CASSLRWGTEAFF.

This chain links TRBV7-9 with TRBJ1-1; 7 bases fit TRBD1. The CDR3 has 16 residues. The J segment lost 1 base and the V segment lost 4 bases, leaving 9 bases of the junction unmatched. CDR1 is SEHNR and CDR2 is FQNEAQ in the germline V gene (reference sequence). In DNA form, the CDR3 reads TGTGCCAGCAGCTCTCGGTCCGACAGGGAGAACACTGAAGCTTTCTTT. Translated, it gives CASSSRSDRENTEAFF.

This chain uses TRBV2 with TRBJ2-7, with 7 bases that match TRBD1. The CDR3 totals 16 residues. Germline lookup yields CDR1 SNHLY and CDR2 FYNNEI. J lost 4 bases, V lost 4 bases, and 13 bases had no gene match. CDR3 DNA sequence: TGTGCCAGCAGTGGGTTTCGACAGGGTAATAATTACGAGCAGTACTTC. Translating it yields CASSGFRQGNNYEQYF. The whole variable domain, remainder taken from reference TRBV2 and TRBJ2-7, is EPEVTQTPSHQVTQMGQEVILRCVPISNHLYFYWYRQILGQKVEFLVSFYNNEISEKSEIFDDQFSVERPDGSNFTLKIRSTKLEDSAMYFCASSGFRQGNNYEQYFGPGTRLTVT.

The genes are TRBV7-9 and TRBJ1-5, with TRBD1 as a possible D gene (6 bases). V dropped 4 bases and J dropped 0 bases, with 10 bases sitting between them. This CDR3 contains 15 residues. Germline V CDR1 and CDR2: SEHNR, FQNEAQ (reference sequence). CDR3 sequence reads: CASSSTGDSNQPQHF. The CDR3 DNA reads TGTGCCAGCAGCTCGACAGGAGATAGCAATCAGCCCCAGCATTTT.

The chain combines TRBV18 with TRBJ2-7; 9 nucleotides align to TRBD1. Trimming at V came to 1 base and at J to 6 bases, leaving 10 bases not matched to a gene. CDR3 length equals 16 residues. CDR1 is KGHSH and CDR2 is LQKENI in the germline V gene. The CDR3 nucleotides read TGTGCCAGCTCACCACAAACAGGGGGCAGGAATGGCGAGCAGTACTTC. It is translated as CASSPQTGGRNGEQYF.

This chain connects TRBV5-6 to TRBJ2-7; the match to TRBD2 covers 11 bases. CDR3 length: 15 amino acids. Trimming at V came to 4 bases and at J to 7 bases, leaving 10 bases not matched to a gene. The germline CDR1 and CDR2 sequences are SGHDT and YYEEEE. CDR3 in DNA: TGTGCCAGCAGCCCAACCCTAGCGGGGGGCCGGGAGCAGTACTTC. This sequence encodes CASSPTLAGGREQYF.

This sequence joins TRBV5-1 and TRBJ2-5; no reliable D call. V lost 0 bases and J lost 5, with 11 bases in between. CDR3 length: 14 residues. The germline V gene encodes CDR1 SGHRS and CDR2 YFSETQ. This chain's CDR3 is CASSLGTLPETQYF. The CDR3 nucleotides are TGCGCCAGCAGCTTGGGGACGCTCCCGGAGACCCAGTACTTC.

The chain has TRBV4-2 and TRBJ1-1; 9 bases are shared with TRBD1. There are 16 residues in the CDR3. Germline lookup yields CDR1 LGHNA and CDR2 YNFKEQ. Trimming removed 4 bases from V and 5 bases from J; junction bases left unmatched: 11. The CDR3 is CASSPEQGQGRTEAFF. The DNA of the CDR3 is TGTGCCAGCAGCCCTGAGCAGGGACAGGGAAGGACTGAAGCTTTCTTT.